These T cell receptor beta chains were read from a single sample in a study of glioma-infiltrating T cells after dendritic cell vaccination. Data came from immunoSEQ multiplex PCR; TCRdb stores just in-frame clones and leaves some out. The repertoire holds nearly 85,000 clones, with 70% to 90% as singletons. This specimen consisted of blood, obtained before dendritic cell vaccination. These TCRs come from a human donor with glioblastoma. Each CDR3 is given with its conserved first and last residue. Fields, in order: D gene, J gene, clone size, V gene, CDR3 DNA, CDR3 protein. D genes are given only for firm matches. Expanded clones get a size class; other rows say once, few or many, or leave the size out.

d_call: TRBD1; j_call: TRBJ2-2; clone_size: .; v_call: TRBV9; cdr3_nt: TGTGCCAGCAGCGTAGACGGGACAGGGAGTACCGGGGAGCTGTTTTTT; cdr3_aa: CASSVDGTGSTGELFF
d_call: TRBD2; j_call: TRBJ2-1; clone_size: .; v_call: TRBV27; cdr3_nt: TGTGCCAGCATCCCGGGGGCGGGGGGGAGCAATGAGCAGTTCTTC; cdr3_aa: CASIPGAGGSNEQFF
d_call: TRBD2; j_call: TRBJ2-7; clone_size: .; v_call: TRBV5-1; cdr3_nt: TGCGCCAGCAGCTCGGGTAGCGGGGGAGACTCCTACGAGCAGTACTTC; cdr3_aa: CASSSGSGGDSYEQYF
d_call: TRBD1; j_call: TRBJ1-1; clone_size: .; v_call: TRBV7-2; cdr3_nt: TGTGCCAGCAGCTGGACAGGGGGCTACACTGAAGCTTTCTTT; cdr3_aa: CASSWTGGYTEAFF
d_call: .; j_call: TRBJ2-3; clone_size: .; v_call: TRBV5-1; cdr3_nt: TGCGCCAGCAGCTTAGAAGGGGGTCACACAGATACGCAGTATTTT; cdr3_aa: CASSLEGGHTDTQYF
d_call: .; j_call: TRBJ1-1; clone_size: .; v_call: TRBV9; cdr3_nt: TGTGCCAGCAGCCCGGCCTGGGGGCGTGACACTGAAGCTTTCTTT; cdr3_aa: CASSPAWGRDTEAFF
d_call: TRBD2; j_call: TRBJ2-5; clone_size: .; v_call: TRBV27; cdr3_nt: TGTGCCAGCGGACTAGCGGGGATACAAGAGACCCAGTACTTC; cdr3_aa: CASGLAGIQETQYF
d_call: .; j_call: TRBJ1-1; clone_size: .; v_call: TRBV2; cdr3_nt: TGTGCCAGTCGAGTCGGGGGACCCGGAGTGGAAGCTTTCTTT; cdr3_aa: CASRVGGPGVEAFF
d_call: .; j_call: TRBJ2-7; clone_size: once; v_call: TRBV7-9; cdr3_nt: TGTGCCAGCAGCCCTCGGGGAGGACGCGCCTACGAGCAGTACTTC; cdr3_aa: CASSPRGGRAYEQYF
d_call: TRBD1; j_call: TRBJ2-1; clone_size: .; v_call: TRBV15; cdr3_nt: TGTGCCACCAGCAGGGACAGGGGATCTGCCAATGAGCAGTTCTTC; cdr3_aa: CATSRDRGSANEQFF
d_call: TRBD2; j_call: TRBJ2-7; clone_size: .; v_call: TRBV6-6; cdr3_nt: TGTGCCAGCAGATCTCCGCGGGGGGGCACAGGATCCGAGCAGTACTTC; cdr3_aa: CASRSPRGGTGSEQYF
d_call: .; j_call: TRBJ1-2; clone_size: .; v_call: TRBV9; cdr3_nt: TGTGCCAGCAGAGGGGCGGATGGCTACACCTTC; cdr3_aa: CASRGADGYTF
d_call: TRBD1; j_call: TRBJ2-6; clone_size: .; v_call: TRBV11-2; cdr3_nt: TGTGCCAGCAGCTTGTACAGGGGCTCGGGGGCCAACGTCCTGACTTTC; cdr3_aa: CASSLYRGSGANVLTF
d_call: TRBD1; j_call: TRBJ2-5; clone_size: .; v_call: TRBV10-3; cdr3_nt: TGTGCCACCGGACAGGCAGCTCAAGAGACCCAGTACTTC; cdr3_aa: CATGQAAQETQYF
d_call: .; j_call: TRBJ1-4; clone_size: few; v_call: TRBV30; cdr3_nt: TGTGCCCTCTCCCATTATCGGGGACTGTTTTTT; cdr3_aa: CALSHYRGLFF
d_call: .; j_call: TRBJ1-6; clone_size: once; v_call: TRBV29-1; cdr3_nt: TGCAGCGCCCCGGACAGCAGCTTCGATTCACCCCTCCACTTT; cdr3_aa: CSAPDSSFDSPLHF
d_call: .; j_call: TRBJ1-5; clone_size: .; v_call: TRBV7-9; cdr3_nt: TGTGCCAGCAGCTTAACGCAGGGTGTTGGCAATCAGCCCCAGCATTTT; cdr3_aa: CASSLTQGVGNQPQHF
d_call: TRBD1; j_call: TRBJ1-4; clone_size: .; v_call: TRBV27; cdr3_nt: TGTGCCAGCAGTACGCGACAGGGAGATAATGAAAAACTGTTTTTT; cdr3_aa: CASSTRQGDNEKLFF
d_call: .; j_call: TRBJ1-1; clone_size: .; v_call: TRBV19; cdr3_nt: TGTGCCAGTAGTATGTTTGCGGCGGGGGGGTACACTGAAGCTTTCTTT; cdr3_aa: CASSMFAAGGYTEAFF
d_call: .; j_call: TRBJ1-2; clone_size: .; v_call: TRBV6-6; cdr3_nt: TGTGCCGCCGGCAGGGGCGATGCTTGGTATGGCTACACCTTC; cdr3_aa: CAAGRGDAWYGYTF
d_call: .; j_call: TRBJ1-4; clone_size: .; v_call: TRBV6-6; cdr3_nt: TGTGCCAGCAGTTACAGCCGTAATGAAAAACTGTTTTTT; cdr3_aa: CASSYSRNEKLFF
d_call: TRBD2; j_call: TRBJ2-3; clone_size: .; v_call: TRBV5-1; cdr3_nt: TGCGCCAGCAGCTTCAGGGGACTAGTGTCAGATACGCAGTATTTT; cdr3_aa: CASSFRGLVSDTQYF
d_call: .; j_call: TRBJ2-5; clone_size: .; v_call: TRBV11-3; cdr3_nt: TGTGCCAGCAGCTCCCTAATGTGGTATCAAGAGACCCAGTACTTC; cdr3_aa: CASSSLMWYQETQYF
d_call: TRBD1; j_call: TRBJ1-1; clone_size: .; v_call: TRBV4-2; cdr3_nt: TGTGCCAGCAGCCCCAGAACCACGGGACAGGGGAACACTGAAGCTTTCTTT; cdr3_aa: CASSPRTTGQGNTEAFF
d_call: TRBD1; j_call: TRBJ1-5; clone_size: once; v_call: TRBV7-8; cdr3_nt: TGTGCCAGCACTAGGGACAGGCGGGTATCAGCGACCCAGCATTTT; cdr3_aa: CASTRDRRVSATQHF
d_call: .; j_call: TRBJ2-7; clone_size: .; v_call: TRBV13; cdr3_nt: TGTGCCAGCAGCCCTGAGGGTTTAGGTGGGTACGAGCAGTACTTC; cdr3_aa: CASSPEGLGGYEQYF
d_call: TRBD1; j_call: TRBJ1-3; clone_size: .; v_call: TRBV5-4; cdr3_nt: TGTGCCAGCAGTCCCGACAGGGCCTCTGGAAACACCATATATTTT; cdr3_aa: CASSPDRASGNTIYF
d_call: .; j_call: TRBJ1-2; clone_size: .; v_call: TRBV7-9; cdr3_nt: TGTGCCAGCGGTCAGGACTACAACTATGGCTACACCTTC; cdr3_aa: CASGQDYNYGYTF
d_call: .; j_call: TRBJ2-7; clone_size: .; v_call: TRBV5-4; cdr3_nt: TGTGCCAGCAGTTCCGGCTCTAGGGGTGGAGAGCAGTACTTC; cdr3_aa: CASSSGSRGGEQYF
d_call: .; j_call: TRBJ1-1; clone_size: .; v_call: TRBV27; cdr3_nt: TGTGCCAGCAGTTTCCTGGGAGGCGAGGCTTTCTTT; cdr3_aa: CASSFLGGEAFF
d_call: TRBD2; j_call: TRBJ2-7; clone_size: .; v_call: TRBV6-1; cdr3_nt: TGTGCCAGCAGTGAAGAAGGGTTTAGCGGGATCTACGAGCAGTACTTC; cdr3_aa: CASSEEGFSGIYEQYF
d_call: .; j_call: TRBJ2-3; clone_size: .; v_call: TRBV7-2; cdr3_nt: TGTGCCAGCAGCTTATTACCGCGGGGCACAGATACGCAGTATTTT; cdr3_aa: CASSLLPRGTDTQYF
d_call: TRBD1; j_call: TRBJ1-1; clone_size: .; v_call: TRBV6-1; cdr3_nt: TGTGCCAGCAGCCGGGACAGGGGACGCACTGAAGCTTTCTTT; cdr3_aa: CASSRDRGRTEAFF
d_call: .; j_call: TRBJ2-1; clone_size: .; v_call: TRBV6-5; cdr3_nt: TGTGCCAGCCGGGGGAGTTTCTACAATGAGCAGTTCTTC; cdr3_aa: CASRGSFYNEQFF
d_call: .; j_call: TRBJ2-3; clone_size: .; v_call: TRBV6-4; cdr3_nt: TGTGCCAGCAGCGCAGGGGGCACAGATACGCAGTATTTT; cdr3_aa: CASSAGGTDTQYF
d_call: .; j_call: TRBJ1-5; clone_size: .; v_call: TRBV5-1; cdr3_nt: TGCGCCAGCAGCTTGGACAGCACGAATCAGCCCCAGCATTTT; cdr3_aa: CASSLDSTNQPQHF
d_call: TRBD2; j_call: TRBJ2-1; clone_size: .; v_call: TRBV5-4; cdr3_nt: TGTGCCAGCAGCCCGGGACTAGCGGACAATGAGCAGTTCTTC; cdr3_aa: CASSPGLADNEQFF
d_call: TRBD1; j_call: TRBJ1-2; clone_size: once; v_call: TRBV5-1; cdr3_nt: TGCGCCAGCAGCTTGGCCGAGGACAGGGGGTCTGGCTACACCTTC; cdr3_aa: CASSLAEDRGSGYTF
d_call: TRBD1; j_call: TRBJ2-5; clone_size: .; v_call: TRBV10-3; cdr3_nt: TGTGCCGTCCGGACAGGGGAGGGAAAGACCCAGTACTTC; cdr3_aa: CAVRTGEGKTQYF
d_call: .; j_call: TRBJ1-1; clone_size: .; v_call: TRBV9; cdr3_nt: TGTGCCAGCAGCTCGGGTGGTCCAACTGAAGCTTTCTTT; cdr3_aa: CASSSGGPTEAFF
d_call: .; j_call: TRBJ1-6; clone_size: .; v_call: TRBV6-6; cdr3_nt: TGTGCCAGCAGTTACTCCTGGGAGTCTTCACCCCTCCACTTT; cdr3_aa: CASSYSWESSPLHF
d_call: TRBD1; j_call: TRBJ2-4; clone_size: few; v_call: TRBV19; cdr3_nt: TGTGCCAGTAGTCTCGGAAGGCCGACAGGGCCCGGCCGGCTTAACATTCAGTACTTC; cdr3_aa: CASSLGRPTGPGRLNIQYF
d_call: .; j_call: TRBJ2-3; clone_size: .; v_call: TRBV5-1; cdr3_nt: TGCGCCAGCAGCTTGGCCGGAAGGAGTAGCACAGATACGCAGTATTTT; cdr3_aa: CASSLAGRSSTDTQYF
d_call: TRBD1; j_call: TRBJ2-5; clone_size: .; v_call: TRBV6-1; cdr3_nt: TGTGCCAGCAGTCCTAACAGGGGCCGGGAGACCCAGTACTTC; cdr3_aa: CASSPNRGRETQYF
d_call: TRBD1; j_call: TRBJ2-7; clone_size: .; v_call: TRBV5-4; cdr3_nt: TGTGCCAGCACACATGCCCCGGGACAGGGGATACCTATCAACGAGCAGTACTTC; cdr3_aa: CASTHAPGQGIPINEQYF
d_call: TRBD1; j_call: TRBJ2-7; clone_size: .; v_call: TRBV2; cdr3_nt: TGTGCCAGCAGTCGACAGGGGAAGGACGAGCAGTACTTC; cdr3_aa: CASSRQGKDEQYF
d_call: TRBD2; j_call: TRBJ2-5; clone_size: .; v_call: TRBV14; cdr3_nt: TGTGCCAGCAGCCGAAGACCCCTAGCGGGAGCCCTGGGAGAGACCCAGTACTTC; cdr3_aa: CASSRRPLAGALGETQYF
d_call: .; j_call: TRBJ1-4; clone_size: medium-sized; v_call: TRBV6-1; cdr3_nt: TGTGCCAGCAGTGAAGCGGCAGGGAAGGATGAAAAACTGTTTTTT; cdr3_aa: CASSEAAGKDEKLFF
d_call: .; j_call: TRBJ1-3; clone_size: .; v_call: TRBV10-3; cdr3_nt: TGTGCCATCAGCGACATGACATACACCATATATTTT; cdr3_aa: CAISDMTYTIYF
d_call: TRBD1; j_call: TRBJ2-6; clone_size: .; v_call: TRBV19; cdr3_nt: TGTGCCACCCAGGGGACAGGGGACTCTCGGGCCAACGTCCTGACTTTC; cdr3_aa: CATQGTGDSRANVLTF
d_call: TRBD1; j_call: TRBJ1-4; clone_size: once; v_call: TRBV6-5; cdr3_nt: TGTGCCAGTTCCACAGGGGGCATTGGTGAAAAACTGTTTTTT; cdr3_aa: CASSTGGIGEKLFF
d_call: .; j_call: TRBJ1-5; clone_size: .; v_call: TRBV7-5; cdr3_nt: TGTGCCAGAAGCTTAATGGCAGGGAAGTGCAATCAGCCCCAGCATTTT; cdr3_aa: CARSLMAGKCNQPQHF
d_call: .; j_call: TRBJ1-1; clone_size: .; v_call: TRBV6-1; cdr3_nt: TGTGCCAGCCGGGGATTGAACACTGAAGCTTTCTTT; cdr3_aa: CASRGLNTEAFF